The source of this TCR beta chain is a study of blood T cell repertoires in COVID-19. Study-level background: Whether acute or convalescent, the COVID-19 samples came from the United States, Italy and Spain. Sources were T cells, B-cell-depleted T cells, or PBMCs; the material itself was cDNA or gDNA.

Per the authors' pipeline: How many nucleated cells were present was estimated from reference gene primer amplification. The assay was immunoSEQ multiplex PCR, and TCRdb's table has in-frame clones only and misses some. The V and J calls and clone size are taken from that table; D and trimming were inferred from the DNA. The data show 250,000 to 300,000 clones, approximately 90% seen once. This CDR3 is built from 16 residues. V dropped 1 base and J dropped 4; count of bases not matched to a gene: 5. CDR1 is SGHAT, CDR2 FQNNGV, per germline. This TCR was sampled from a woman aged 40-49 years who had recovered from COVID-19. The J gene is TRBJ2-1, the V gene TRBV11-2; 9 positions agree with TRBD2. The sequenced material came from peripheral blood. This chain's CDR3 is CASSLGSLAGYNEQFF. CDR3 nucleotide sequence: TGTGCCAGCAGCTTAGGGAGTCTAGCGGGGTACAATGAGCAGTTCTTC.